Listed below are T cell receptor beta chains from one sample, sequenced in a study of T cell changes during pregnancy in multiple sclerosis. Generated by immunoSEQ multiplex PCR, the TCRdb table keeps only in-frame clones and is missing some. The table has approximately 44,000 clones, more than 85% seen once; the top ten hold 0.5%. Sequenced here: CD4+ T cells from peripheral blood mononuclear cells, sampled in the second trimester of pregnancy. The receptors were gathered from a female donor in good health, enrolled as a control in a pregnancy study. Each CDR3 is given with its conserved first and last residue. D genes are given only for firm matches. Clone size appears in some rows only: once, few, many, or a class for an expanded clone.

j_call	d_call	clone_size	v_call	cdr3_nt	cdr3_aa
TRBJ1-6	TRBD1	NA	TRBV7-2	TGTGCCAGCAGCTTAGGTCAGGGGGCTTATTCACCCCTCCACTTT	CASSLGQGAYSPLHF
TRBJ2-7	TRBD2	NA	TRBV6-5	TGTGCCAGCAGCTCTGCTAGCGGGAGGTACGAGCAGTACTTC	CASSSASGRYEQYF
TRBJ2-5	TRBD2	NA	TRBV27	TGTGCCAGCAGTTCAGCGGGGTTCTCAGGGGAGACCCAGTACTTC	CASSSAGFSGETQYF
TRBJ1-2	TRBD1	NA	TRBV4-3	TGCGCCAGCAGCCAAGATTGGACAGGGGTGGTTGGCTACACCTTC	CASSQDWTGVVGYTF
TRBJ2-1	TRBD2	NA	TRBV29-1	TGCAGCGTCCCACTAGCGGGAGGTGAGCAGTTCTTC	CSVPLAGGEQFF
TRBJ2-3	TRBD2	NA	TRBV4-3	TGCGCCAGCAGCCAAAGCGGACTAGCGGGAATTAGCGGCGGGGGCACAGATACGCAGTATTTT	CASSQSGLAGISGGGTDTQYF
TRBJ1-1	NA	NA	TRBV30	TGTGCCTGGAGTGTAAAGAGGGTTGGGGACACTGAAGCTTTCTTT	CAWSVKRVGDTEAFF
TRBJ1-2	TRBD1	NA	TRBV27	TGTGCCAGCAGACCCGGAGACAGGGAAGATGGCTACACCTTC	CASRPGDREDGYTF
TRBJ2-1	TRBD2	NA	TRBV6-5	TGTGCCAGCAGTACTAGCGCCAATGAGCAGTTCTTC	CASSTSANEQFF
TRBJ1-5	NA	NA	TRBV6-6	TGTGCCAGCAGTTACGGGTGGGGGGAAGTGCCCCAGCATTTT	CASSYGWGEVPQHF
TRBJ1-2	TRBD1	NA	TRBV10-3	TGTGCCATCAGTTCTGGCGCAGGGGGCCCCTCTAACTATGGCTACACCTTC	CAISSGAGGPSNYGYTF
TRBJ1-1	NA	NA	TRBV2	TGTGCCATTAGAATTAACACTGAAGCTTTCTTT	CAIRINTEAFF
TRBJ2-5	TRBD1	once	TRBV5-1	TGCGCCAGCAGCATCGGGGACAGGGACCAAGAGACCCAGTACTTC	CASSIGDRDQETQYF
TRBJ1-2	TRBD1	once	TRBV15	TGTGCCACCAGCTATGGACAGGCCTATGGCTACACCTTC	CATSYGQAYGYTF
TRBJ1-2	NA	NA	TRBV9	TGTGCCAGCAGCCTGTCAGGGGATGGTAGCTATGGCTACACCTTC	CASSLSGDGSYGYTF
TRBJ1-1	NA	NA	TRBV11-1	TGTGCCAGCAGCTTAAACAGGGTGAACACTGAAGCTTTCTTT	CASSLNRVNTEAFF
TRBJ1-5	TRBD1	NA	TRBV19	TGTGCCAGTAGCCGACAGGGCCTTAGCAATCAGCCCCAGCATTTT	CASSRQGLSNQPQHF
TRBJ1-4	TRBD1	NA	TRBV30	TGTGCCTGGAGTTGGAGACAGGGCGGAGAAAAACTGTTTTTT	CAWSWRQGGEKLFF
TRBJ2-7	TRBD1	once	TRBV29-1	TGCAGCGCCCGACAGGGGACCGGGCCCTACGAGCAGTACTTC	CSARQGTGPYEQYF
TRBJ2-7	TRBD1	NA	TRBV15	TGTGCCACCAGCAGACCGGACAGGGGACACGAGCAGTACTTC	CATSRPDRGHEQYF
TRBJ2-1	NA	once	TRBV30	TGTGCCTGGGGGGGGACAGACAATGAGCAGTTCTTC	CAWGGTDNEQFF
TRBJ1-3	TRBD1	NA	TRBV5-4	TGTGCCAGCAGCCATAAAAGCCGTACAGGGGTTGGAAACACCATATATTTT	CASSHKSRTGVGNTIYF
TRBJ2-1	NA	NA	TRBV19	TGTGCCAGTAGTGGAGGGGCTGGGGTGAATGAGCAGTTCTTC	CASSGGAGVNEQFF
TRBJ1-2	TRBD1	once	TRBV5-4	TGTGCCAGCAGCATTGGACAGGGGGTTATGAGAGGCTACACCTTC	CASSIGQGVMRGYTF
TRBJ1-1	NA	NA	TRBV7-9	TGTGCCAGCAGCCCCCCGACAGGGAACACTGAAGCTTTCTTT	CASSPPTGNTEAFF
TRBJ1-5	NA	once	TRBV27	TGTGCCAGCAGTTTGGTTGGGGGCCAGCCCCAGCATTTT	CASSLVGGQPQHF
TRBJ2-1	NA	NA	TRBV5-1	TGCGCCAGCAGCTTGGAGAGGTCCCAGGGGTTCAGCAATGAGCAGTTCTTC	CASSLERSQGFSNEQFF
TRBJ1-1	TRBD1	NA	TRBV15	TGTGCCACCAGCCTTGGCCCGGGACAGGGTGGGACTGAAGCTTTCTTT	CATSLGPGQGGTEAFF
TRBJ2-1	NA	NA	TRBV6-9	TGTGCCAGCACCGTCCCTACCTACAATGAGCAGTTCTTC	CASTVPTYNEQFF